The T cell receptor (beta chain) described here comes from a study of CD8+ T cells in alopecia areata (dated by TCRdb to 2016 to 2018). Study-wide context: The treated patients took part in an open-label pilot trial in which moderate-to-severe alopecia areata was treated with oral tofacitinib at 5 to 10 mg twice daily. Patients stayed on tofacitinib for 6 to 18 months and then had 6 months of follow-up off drug so that delayed response and recurrence could be assessed. Disease severity in treated patients was measured with the SALT score, which quantifies the percentage of affected scalp surface area. High-throughput TCRbeta sequencing was used to examine T cell clonal expansion in alopecia areata in both the C3H/HeJ mouse model and human patients. On the human side, TCRbeta sequencing was run on scalp tissue and on sorted CD4+ and CD8+ peripheral blood T cells from healthy controls and from alopecia areata patients with either patchy or totalis/universalis disease. Biopsies were taken from tofacitinib-treated patients at baseline and at 4 and 24 weeks of treatment, and a later scalp biopsy was taken in several of the tofacitinib-treated patients. Clonality in the scalp was compared among normal scalp (n=4), patchy alopecia areata scalp (n=8), and alopecia totalis/universalis scalp (n=8). RNA was extracted with the PAXgene miRNA kit for fixed scalp, the miRNeasy kit for PBMCs, and the RNeasy kit for mouse skin. immunoSEQ multiplex PCR using 35 Vbeta forward primers and 13 Jbeta reverse primers was used to amplify TCRbeta CDR3 regions.

The CDR3 holds 13 amino acids from the cysteine to the phenylalanine. CDR3 DNA is the only sequence kept; it has 39 bases, read in frame from the first base. Trimming accounts for 6 bases at V and 2 bases at J, while the number of junction bases matched to no gene is 4. Via the germline V gene, CDR1 is SNHLY and CDR2 FYNNEI. The library was produced with the immunoSEQ multiplex PCR assay. RNA was extracted from all samples and reverse transcribed into cDNA, which served as template for TCR sequencing. First-strand cDNA was synthesized using SuperScript III with a 2:1 mix of oligo-dT and random hexamers. A synthetic immune receptor repertoire was used to assess amplification bias, and residual bias was removed computationally. In the paper's pipeline: Raw reads were preprocessed to remove errors, and CDR3 was defined according to IMGT conventions as the region from the conserved cysteine to phenylalanine. Clonality was computed as 1 minus the Shannon entropy, with the entropy normalized by log2 of the number of productive unique TCRs. CD4 or CD8 identity of scalp clones was inferred by cross-referencing scalp TCRbeta sequences with sorted blood CD4 and CD8 repertoires. Sourced from immuneACCESS, this table was stored by TCRdb with only in-frame sequences that have V and J called. A share of the clones is absent; for the studies checked, an unresolved V gene accounts for under half, and the remainder has no known explanation. V and J calls and clone size are as listed in that table; D and trimming were resolved from the DNA. The sample yields fewer than 110,000 clones; 60% were counted once. In total, the top ten clones hold less than 20% of the sample.

In the case of this clone: The antigen it recognizes is unknown. No much larger clone is present one base from it, and per-base qualities are unavailable.

The treatment or condition label for this specimen denotes: oral pan-JAK inhibitor, 5-10 mg twice daily. From alopecia areata patients, peripheral blood was collected along with lesional scalp punch biopsies. After PBMCs were isolated by density centrifugation and stained for CD3, CD4 and CD8, a FACSAria was used to sort CD4+ and CD8+ T cells. Points the paper makes about the study in general: Tofacitinib significantly decreased scalp clonality and the number of expanded CD8+ clones among the top 100 scalp clones. Many expanded lesional clones persisted in scalp and blood during tofacitinib treatment, which may partly explain relapse after stopping treatment. Lesional scalp, especially in alopecia totalis/universalis, showed higher clonality and more expanded CD8+ clones than normal scalp, suggesting antigenic drive. Shared TCR sequences between patients were less evident than in mice, which may be partly attributable to HLA diversity in the patient population. Because the treated cohort was small and had just a single nonresponder, larger studies are needed to establish links between baseline CD8+ expansion and response. Unlike mouse skin, where gammadelta T cells dominate, normal human skin contains resident alphabeta T cells that get sequenced too, which complicates analysis of the scalp TCR repertoire.

Specimen: CD8+ T cells sorted from blood, collected at approximately week 55, from a patient treated with tofacitinib. This receptor was taken from a human donor with alopecia areata. The rearranged segments are TRBV2 and TRBJ2-7; the central 7 bases match TRBD1. The CDR3 region reads CASRAGQAYEQYF. The nucleotide sequence is TGTGCCAGCAGGGCCGGACAGGCCTACGAGCAGTACTTC.